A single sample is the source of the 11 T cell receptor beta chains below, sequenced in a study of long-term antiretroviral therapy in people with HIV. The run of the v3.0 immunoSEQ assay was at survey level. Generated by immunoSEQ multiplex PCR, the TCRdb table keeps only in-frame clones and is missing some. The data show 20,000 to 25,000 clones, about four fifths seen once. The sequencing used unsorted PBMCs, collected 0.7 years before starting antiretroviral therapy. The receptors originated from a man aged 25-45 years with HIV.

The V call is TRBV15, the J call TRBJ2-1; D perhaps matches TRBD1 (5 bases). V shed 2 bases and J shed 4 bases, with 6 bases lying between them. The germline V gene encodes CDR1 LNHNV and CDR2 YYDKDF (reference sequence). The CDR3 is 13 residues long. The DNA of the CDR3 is TGTGCCACCAGCAGAAGACAGTACAATGAGCAGTTCTTC. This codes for CATSRRQYNEQFF.

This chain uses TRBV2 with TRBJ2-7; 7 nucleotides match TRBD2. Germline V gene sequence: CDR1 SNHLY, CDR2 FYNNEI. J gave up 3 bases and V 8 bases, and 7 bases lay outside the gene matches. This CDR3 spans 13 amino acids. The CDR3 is CASSSGVIYEQYF. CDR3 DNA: TGTGCCAGCTCCAGCGGGGTAATCTACGAGCAGTACTTC.

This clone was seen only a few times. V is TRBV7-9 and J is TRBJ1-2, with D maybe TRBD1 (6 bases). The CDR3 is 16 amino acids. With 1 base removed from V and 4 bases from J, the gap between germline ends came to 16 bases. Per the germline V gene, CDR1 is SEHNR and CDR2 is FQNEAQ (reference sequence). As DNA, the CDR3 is TGTGCCAGCAGCTTAGGAAGCTCGGGGGCTGGCTATGGCTACACCTTC. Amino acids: CASSLGSSGAGYGYTF.

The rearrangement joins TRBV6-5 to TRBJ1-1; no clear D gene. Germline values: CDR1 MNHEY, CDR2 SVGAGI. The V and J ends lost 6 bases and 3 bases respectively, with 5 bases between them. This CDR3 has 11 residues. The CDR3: CASRSDTEAFF. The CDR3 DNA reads TGTGCCAGCAGGTCAGACACTGAAGCTTTCTTT.

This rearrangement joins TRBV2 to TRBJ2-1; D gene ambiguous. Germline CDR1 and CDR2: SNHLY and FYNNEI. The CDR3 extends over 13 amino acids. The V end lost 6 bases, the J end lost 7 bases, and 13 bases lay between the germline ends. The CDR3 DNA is TGTGCCAGCAGCTCCCACCCCGGGAATGAGCAGTTCTTC. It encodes CASSSHPGNEQFF.

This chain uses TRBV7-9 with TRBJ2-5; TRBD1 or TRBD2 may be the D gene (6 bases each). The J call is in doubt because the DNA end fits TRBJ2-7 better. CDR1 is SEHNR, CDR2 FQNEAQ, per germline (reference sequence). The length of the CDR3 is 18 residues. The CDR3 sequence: CASSLTPGAIEQRNEQYF. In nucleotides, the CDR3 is TGTGCCAGCAGCTTAACTCCGGGGGCTATAGAGCAAAGGAACGAGCAGTACTTC.

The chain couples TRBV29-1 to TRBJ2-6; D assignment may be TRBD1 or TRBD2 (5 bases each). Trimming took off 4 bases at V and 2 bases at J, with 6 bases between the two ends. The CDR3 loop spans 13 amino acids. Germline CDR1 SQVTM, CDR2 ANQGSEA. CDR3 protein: CSVGGTGANVLTF. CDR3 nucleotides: TGCAGCGTTGGGGGGACTGGGGCCAACGTCCTGACTTTC.

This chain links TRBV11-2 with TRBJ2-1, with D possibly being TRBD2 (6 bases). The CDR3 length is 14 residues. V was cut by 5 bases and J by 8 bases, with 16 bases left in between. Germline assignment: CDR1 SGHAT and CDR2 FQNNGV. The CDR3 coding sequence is TGTGCCAGCAGCCCGCTGACTAGGGGAGATGAGCAGTTCTTC. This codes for CASSPLTRGDEQFF. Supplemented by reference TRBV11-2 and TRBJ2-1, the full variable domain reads EAGVAQSPRYKIIEKRQSVAFWCNPISGHATLYWYQQILGQGPKLLIQFQNNGVVDDSQLPKDRFSAERLKGVDSTLKIQPAKLEDSAVYLCASSPLTRGDEQFFGPGTRLTVL.

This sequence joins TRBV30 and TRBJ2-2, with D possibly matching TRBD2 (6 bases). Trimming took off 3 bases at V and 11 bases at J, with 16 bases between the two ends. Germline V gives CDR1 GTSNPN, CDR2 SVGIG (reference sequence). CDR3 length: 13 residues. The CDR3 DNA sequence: TGTGCCTGGAGCACCCATTCCGGGACTGAGCTGTTTTTT. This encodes CAWSTHSGTELFF.

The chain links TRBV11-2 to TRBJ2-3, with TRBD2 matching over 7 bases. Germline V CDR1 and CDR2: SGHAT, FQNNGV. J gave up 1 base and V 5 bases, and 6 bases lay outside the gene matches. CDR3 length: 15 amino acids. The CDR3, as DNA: TGTGCCAGCAGCCGGCGGGGGACTGGCACAGATACGCAGTATTTT. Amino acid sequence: CASSRRGTGTDTQYF.

CDR3 DNA sequence: TGTGCAAGTCGCGGCAATCAGCCCCAGCATTTT. It encodes CASRGNQPQHF. The chain combines TRBV12-2 with TRBJ1-5. TRBV12-2 is a pseudogene. This CDR3 is built from 11 residues.